The 11 T cell receptor beta chains presented below share a single source sample, sequenced in a study of cytomegalovirus exposure and HLA in healthy donors (dated by TCRdb to about 2017). The receptor library was made with the immunoSEQ multiplex PCR assay. Held by TCRdb, this immuneACCESS table contains in-frame sequences only and omits some clones. Under half of the omission traces to an unresolved V gene where checked; the cause of the rest is unknown. Within this sample are approximately 160,000 clones, with roughly 86% of them counted one time only. The leading ten clones occupy approximately 10% of the sample. The sequenced sample was PBMCs. The receptors were gathered from a woman between 18 and 29 years old in good health and CMV-seropositive.

For this clone: One end of the junction fails to match germline, which may point to a read error. This chain connects TRBV14 to TRBJ1-2; D is perhaps TRBD1 (5 bases). Germline CDR1 SGHDN, CDR2 FVKESK. This CDR3 spans 12 amino acids. Written as DNA, the CDR3 is TGTGCCAGCAGCCAATGGGGCGAAGGGTTCGGCTTC. Protein product: CASSQWGEGFGF.

The chain has TRBV29-1 and TRBJ1-1; 7 bases are a match to TRBD1. With 0 bases clipped from V and 7 bases from J, the junction kept 2 bases outside the gene matches. Germline CDR1 reads SQVTM; CDR2 reads ANQGSEA. CDR3 length: 12 residues. CDR3 amino acids: CSVEDGTVEAFF. In nucleotides, the CDR3 is TGCAGCGTTGAAGACGGGACAGTTGAAGCTTTCTTT. Variable domain in full (rest from reference TRBV29-1 and TRBJ1-1): SAVISQKPSRDICQRGTSLTIQCQVDSQVTMMFWYRQQPGQSLTLIATANQGSEATYESGFVIDKFPISRPNLTFSTLTVSNMSPEDSSIYLCSVEDGTVEAFFGQGTRLTVV.

This clone has a handful of counts. The chain combines TRBV2 with TRBJ2-3; D may be TRBD2 (6 bases). Between the trimmed V and J ends, which lost 1 base and 10 bases, there was a span of 6 bases. CDR1 SNHLY and CDR2 FYNNEI come from the germline V gene. The CDR3 length is 11 residues. Here the CDR3 DNA reads TGTGCCAGCAGTGAAGGGGAGGCGCAGTATTTT. Translation gives CASSEGEAQYF.

This clone occurred a few times. The rearrangement uses TRBV6-6 and TRBJ2-6; 7 bases agree with TRBD1. With V trimmed by 7 bases and J by 2 bases, 8 bases remained unmatched. CDR1 and CDR2 (germline): MNHNY, SVGAGI (reference sequence). CDR3 length: 16 amino acids. CDR3 bases: TGTGCCAGCATGCGGCAGGGGGTGCCTGGGGCCAACGTCCTGACTTTC. It is translated as CASMRQGVPGANVLTF.

The rearrangement uses TRBV30 and TRBJ1-4, with 9 bases that match TRBD1. The V gene end was trimmed by 1 base and the J gene end by 12 bases; junction bases not matched to a gene: 3. This CDR3 is built from 12 residues. The germline V gene has CDR1 GTSNPN and CDR2 SVGIG (reference sequence). CDR3 loop: CAWSEDRGELFF. Written as DNA, the CDR3 is TGTGCCTGGAGTGAGGACAGGGGAGAACTGTTTTTT. The variable domain in full, with the rest retrieved from reference TRBV30 and TRBJ1-4, is SQTIHQWPATLVQPVGSPLSLECTVEGTSNPNLYWYRQAAGRGLQLLFYSVGIGQISSEVPQNLSASRPQDRQFILSSKKLLLSDSGFYLCAWSEDRGELFFGSGTQLSVL.

The chain carries TRBV4-2 and TRBJ2-5, with TRBD2 identical over 10 bases. Germline V lookup: CDR1 LGHNA, CDR2 YNFKEQ. The CDR3 is 18 amino acids. V shed 2 bases, J shed 1 base, and the junction held 10 bases outside the gene matches. The CDR3 sequence is CASSQPPRLAGLQETQYF. The CDR3 coding sequence is TGTGCCAGCAGCCAACCCCCGAGACTAGCGGGCCTCCAAGAGACCCAGTACTTC.

V usage is TRBV29-1 and J usage is TRBJ2-5; 7 nucleotides agree with TRBD1. CDR3 length: 14 residues. V lost 4 bases to trimming and J lost 5 bases; unmatched junction nucleotides: 10. Germline V CDR1 and CDR2: SQVTM, ANQGSEA. DNA of the CDR3: TGCAGCGTTGCGATGGCAGGGGGTCAGGAGACCCAGTACTTC. It specifies CSVAMAGGQETQYF.

This clone showed up just once. The chain employs TRBV6-5 and TRBJ2-7, with 9 positions matching TRBD2. After removal of 6 bases from V and 6 bases from J, the junction contained 9 bases not matched to a gene. This CDR3 spans 14 amino acids. The germline V gene encodes CDR1 MNHEY and CDR2 SVGAGI. The CDR3 loop reads CASSPGLALREQYF. In nucleotides, the CDR3 is TGTGCCAGCAGCCCGGGACTAGCACTACGCGAGCAGTACTTC.

The genes are TRBV9 and TRBJ2-3; 7 bases fit TRBD2. CDR1 is SGDLS and CDR2 is YYNGEE in the germline V gene. V lost 4 bases and J lost 2; bases outside the gene matches: 13. The CDR3 is made up of 17 amino acids. The CDR3 DNA is TGTGCCAGCAGCCCCGAGAGGATAGCGGGTACCACAGATACGCAGTATTTT. This gives the protein CASSPERIAGTTDTQYF.

The chain couples TRBV6-1 to TRBJ1-1, with TRBD1 matching 7 bases. CDR1 and CDR2 (germline): MNHNS, SASEGT. The CDR3 length is 13 residues. The J segment lost 8 bases and the V segment lost 4 bases, leaving 7 bases of the junction unmatched. CDR3 sequence (DNA): TGTGCCAGCAGTGTTAAAGGGGGCGTCGAAGCTTTCTTT. It encodes CASSVKGGVEAFF.

The chain carries TRBV30 and TRBJ2-1, with D possibly being TRBD2 (6 bases). Germline V lookup: CDR1 GTSNPN, CDR2 SVGIG (reference sequence). The V gene lost 0 bases and the J gene lost 8 bases, with 14 bases spanning the gap. This CDR3 region has 14 residues. The CDR3, as DNA: TGTGCCTGGAGTGTATCTTGGGGGGTGGATGAGCAGTTCTTC. It is translated as CAWSVSWGVDEQFF.